This T cell receptor beta chain was found in a study of T cell clonality in common variable immunodeficiency. CVID subjects were neither ill nor on immunomodulatory or immunosuppressive medication at sampling. Each donor provided roughly 4.5 to 8.5 ml of heparinized whole blood. Study-level points and caveats: Reportedly, TCR beta sequences from common variable immunodeficiency showed fewer deletions and N-nucleotide insertions. Compared with controls, CVID subjects had fewer shared TCRbeta clones.

In its sample, this clone was seen a few times. Its cognate antigen is unknown. The read falls 3 residues short of the CDR3 end, and the missing part is taken from the germline J gene. Sequencing was performed with immunoSEQ multiplex PCR; in TCRdb, only in-frame clones are kept and a portion is missing. Captured here are fewer than 25,000 clones, none seen once; the top ten comprise over 6.5%. Germline V gives CDR1 SEHNR, CDR2 FQNEAQ (reference sequence). The CDR3 totals 15 residues. J gave up 3 bases and V 5 bases, and 7 bases lay outside the gene matches. The chain uses TRBV7-9 and TRBJ1-1; 9 bases map to TRBD1. The material sequenced was peripheral blood mononuclear cells. The TCR sequence derives from a human donor with common variable immunodeficiency. The CDR3: CASSAQQGAYTEAFF. CDR3 DNA (partial): TGTGCCAGCAGCGCGCAACAGGGGGCTTACACTGAA.